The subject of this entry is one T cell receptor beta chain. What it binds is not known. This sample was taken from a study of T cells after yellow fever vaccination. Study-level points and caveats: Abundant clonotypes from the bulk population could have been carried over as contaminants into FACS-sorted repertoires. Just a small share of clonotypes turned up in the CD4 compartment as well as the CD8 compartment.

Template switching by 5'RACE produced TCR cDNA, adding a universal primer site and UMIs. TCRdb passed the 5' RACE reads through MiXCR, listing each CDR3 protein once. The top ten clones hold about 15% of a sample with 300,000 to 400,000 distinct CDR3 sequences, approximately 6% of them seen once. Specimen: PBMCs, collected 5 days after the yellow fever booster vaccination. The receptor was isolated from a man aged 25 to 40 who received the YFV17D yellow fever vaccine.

The DNA of the CDR3 is TGTGCCAGCAGTCCCACGGACGGGCCGTGGATCGCCCAGTACTTC. It specifies CASSPTDGPWIAQYF. The rearrangement links TRBV27 to TRBJ2-5; unclear D gene. V gave up 5 bases and J gave up 9 bases, with 22 bases separating them. This CDR3 spans 15 amino acids. Germline V CDR1 and CDR2: MNHEY, SMNVEV (reference sequence).